What follows is one T cell receptor (beta chain) and its context. Its antigen has not been determined. The sample holds no much larger clone one base away, and base qualities are not on file. This specimen belongs to a study of T cell responses to AZD1222 COVID-19 vaccine (dated by TCRdb to the early 2020s). Turning to the overall study: TCR sequencing was performed for about 250 trial participants, of whom around 200 were given two doses of AZD1222 and around 25 were given two doses of MenACWY control vaccine. Enrollment into the trials was organized by age into subgroups of 18-55, 56-69 and 70-plus years, and those subgroups contained roughly 160, 29 and 62 TCR-sequenced participants, respectively.

The germline V gene (reference sequence) yields MNHEY for CDR1 and SMNVEV for CDR2. V is cut by 9 bases and J by 1 base, and the space between the germline ends is 12 bases. The CDR3, from cysteine to phenylalanine, totals 13 residues. The CDR3 DNA has 39 bases and is translated from base 1. The study at large found these results: Conclusions about previously exposed vaccinees were limited because only a handful of AZD1222 recipients were SARS-CoV-2 seropositive at baseline. Because no day 14 peak-response samples were available, the repertoires could be characterized only after the peak T cell response. The whole spike protein was spanned by vaccine-associated CD4 TCRs, and dominant responses were seen in regions 160-218 and 743-854. Participants were mostly white British, with more females than males. The authors suggested clonal diversity may have been underestimated. Nearly half of unique spike-specific TCRs reportedly recognized epitopes outside regions mutated in the B.1.351 and B.1.1.7 variants. A significant rise in spike-specific TCR breadth and depth was observed after two AZD1222 doses relative to day 0 and relative to MenACWY recipients. In the small 56-69-year group, the increase in depth fell short of significance, most likely because of low power.

The CDR3 regions of human TCRbeta chains were subjected to immunosequencing. The source study handled its data this way. Repertoire TCRs were checked for matches against a reference library of SARS-CoV-2-specific TCRs that had been generated using the MIRA antigen-specificity platform. Breadth was defined as the fraction of unique TCRs that were SARS-CoV-2-associated. Depth was defined as the fraction of total T cells that were SARS-CoV-2-associated. Using the MIRA data, each spike-specific TCR was mapped to the spike region that the TCR reacts to and placed in a CD4 or CD8 class. Log10-transformed breadth and depth values were compared by one-way ANOVA with Sidak's multiple comparisons tests. This is the immuneACCESS table as TCRdb keeps it, with only in-frame sequences that have V and J called. A part of the clones is gone; compared with another copy, unresolved V genes explain less than half, and the rest is unexplained. The DNA gave D and trimming, while V, J and clone size come from that table. For this sample the table gives about 160,000 clones, of which approximately 92% were detected only once. Approximately 3.5% of the sample is held by the ten biggest clonotypes.

Taken with the paper, the label for time point translates to: about 28 days (+/-7) after the second vaccine dose. AZD1222 recipients whose second dose came at about 4 weeks and those whose second dose came at about 12 weeks were combined into one group, since spike-specific TCR depth and breadth did not differ between the two schedules. Vaccinee samples came from UK trials COV001 and COV002, including a single-blind randomized controlled phase 2/3 trial of AZD1222 (ChAdOx1 nCoV-19) in healthy adults. Trial participant PBMC samples were collected at day 0 and day 28 after the second dose for TCRbeta chain sequencing.

This receptor was obtained from an adult who received the AZD1222 COVID-19 vaccine. Here the sequenced sample was peripheral blood, taken 28 days after the second AZD1222 dose. The chain employs TRBV27 and TRBJ1-1; TRBD1 is a weak D gene call, 5 bases matching. The CDR3 region has the sequence CARKLGQNTEAFF. DNA sequence: TGTGCCAGGAAACTCGGACAGAACACTGAAGCTTTCTTT.